This passage covers 8 T cell receptor beta chains from one sample sequenced in a study of T cell responses to AZD1222 COVID-19 vaccine. The repertoire was sequenced with immunoSEQ multiplex PCR; TCRdb's copy has only in-frame clones and lacks some. The profile shows approximately 140,000 clones, nearly 95% of them singletons. The sequenced sample was peripheral blood, obtained on day 0 of AZD1222 vaccination. All receptors derive from an adult in good health.

This sequence joins TRBV28 and TRBJ1-4, with a possible D match to TRBD1 (6 bases). CDR1 is MDHEN, CDR2 SYDVKM, per germline. The CDR3 covers 12 residues. V was shortened by 7 bases and J by 5 bases, with 8 bases between the two germline ends. CDR3 in DNA: TGTGCCAGCAAGGGGACAAATGAAAAACTGTTTTTT. It encodes CASKGTNEKLFF.

The J gene is TRBJ1-1, the V gene TRBV28, with a weak D call TRBD1 (6 bases). With 10 bases removed from V and 1 base from J, the gap between germline ends came to 13 bases. Germline lookup yields CDR1 MDHEN and CDR2 SYDVKM. The CDR3 consists of 13 residues. The CDR3 nucleotides are TGTGCCATCGTAGGACAGACGAACACTGAAGCTTTCTTT. This codes for CAIVGQTNTEAFF.

The gene calls are TRBV19 and TRBJ1-1, with 8 bases matching TRBD1. Per germline, CDR1 LNHDA and CDR2 SQIVND (reference sequence). V was clipped by 5 bases and J by 5 bases; unmatched bases: 10. This CDR3 is built from 15 residues. In nucleotides, the CDR3 is TGTGCCAGTAGTCCCTACGGACAGGGAGGGACTGAAGCTTTCTTT. It codes for CASSPYGQGGTEAFF.

The chain employs TRBV18 and TRBJ2-7, with 7 bases that match TRBD1. The CDR3 totals 13 residues. CDR1 and CDR2 (germline): KGHSH, LQKENI. V shed 3 bases, J shed 1 base, and the junction held 0 bases outside the gene matches. The CDR3 DNA is TGTGCCAGCTCACCGACAGGGTCCTACGAGCAGTACTTC. It encodes CASSPTGSYEQYF. The full variable domain, completed using reference TRBV18 and TRBJ2-7, is NAGVMQNPRHLVRRRGQEARLRCSPMKGHSHVYWYRQLPEEGLKFMVYLQKENIIDESGMPKERFSAEFPKEGPSILRIQQVVRGDSAAYFCASSPTGSYEQYFGPGTRLTVT.

This clone was counted a single time. This rearrangement joins TRBV5-1 to TRBJ1-1; TRBD1 agrees at 7 bases. In germline, CDR1 is SGHRS, CDR2 YFSETQ. The CDR3 sequence is 15 residues long. Losses at the gene ends were 0 bases for V and 5 bases for J; bases not matched to a gene: 7. The chain's CDR3 is CASSLDQGDRTEAFF. DNA of the CDR3: TGCGCCAGCAGCTTGGACCAGGGGGATCGGACTGAAGCTTTCTTT.

The rearrangement links TRBV9 to TRBJ1-2, with 9 bases lining up with TRBD1. The CDR3 loop spans 16 amino acids. Germline CDR1 and CDR2: SGDLS and YYNGEE. With 4 bases clipped from V and 7 bases from J, the junction kept 14 bases outside the gene matches. CDR3 sequence reads: CASSSQPGQGFGGYTF. CDR3 DNA sequence: TGTGCCAGCAGCTCGCAGCCGGGACAGGGTTTCGGTGGCTACACCTTC. The variable domain in full, completed from reference TRBV9 and TRBJ1-2, reads DSGVTQTPKHLITATGQRVTLRCSPRSGDLSVYWYQQSLDQGLQFLIQYYNGEERAKGNILERFSAQQFPDLHSELNLSSLELGDSALYFCASSSQPGQGFGGYTFGSGTRLTVV.

This clone was seen just once. This sequence joins TRBV19 and TRBJ1-4; D remains unclear. V shed 5 bases and J shed 7 bases, with 14 bases lying between them. This CDR3 has 14 amino acids. Germline CDR1 reads LNHDA; CDR2 reads SQIVND (reference sequence). For the CDR3, the DNA is TGTGCCAGTAGTCAGCGGCCACAAGGTGAAAAACTGTTTTTT. This codes for CASSQRPQGEKLFF. Full variable domain (missing parts from reference TRBV19 and TRBJ1-4): DGGITQSPKYLFRKEGQNVTLSCEQNLNHDAMYWYRQDPGQGLRLIYYSQIVNDFQKGDIAEGYSVSREKKESFPLTVTSAQKNPTAFYLCASSQRPQGEKLFFGSGTQLSVL.

The chain is built from TRBV14 and TRBJ2-1; D call uncertain. There are 13 residues in the CDR3. Germline assignment: CDR1 SGHDN and CDR2 FVKESK. V gave up 4 bases and J gave up 5 bases, with 9 bases separating them. The CDR3 spells CASSPYFHNEQFF. CDR3 coding DNA: TGTGCCAGCAGCCCGTACTTCCACAATGAGCAGTTCTTC.